This T cell receptor beta chain was obtained from a study of T cells in Graves' hyperthyroidism and ophthalmopathy. Study results and limitations: Blood also showed most of the thyroid clonotypes that were expanded above 0.001. A model using 13 V-J features told ophthalmopathy apart from stable hyperthyroidism.

As for this clonotype: The antigen is unknown.

Germline V gene data show CDR1 as LNHDA and CDR2 as SQIVND (reference sequence). V lost 3 bases, J lost 2 bases, and 11 bases lay in between. The CDR3 contains 15 residues. The investigators amplified TCR beta CDR3 regions from RNA transcripts. First-round RT-PCR targeting the TCR CDR3 was performed with the HTBI primer set. TCRdb itself ran the multiplex PCR reads through MiXCR, one entry per CDR3 protein. The table shows a few hundred thousand distinct CDR3 sequences, with approximately 15% occurring only once. This receptor was taken from a woman aged 25-40 years with Graves' hyperthyroidism. The sequenced sample consisted of blood. V and J are TRBV19 and TRBJ1-5, with D unclear. The CDR3 is CASSIWTQGNQPQHF. CDR3 bases: TGTGCCAGTAGTATTTGGACCCAGGGCAATCAGCCCCAGCATTTT.